This T cell receptor beta chain was sequenced for a study of beta chain features in type 1 diabetes. Study information: All of the samples together had over 90 million sorted cells examined. Study-wide points: Across all four CD4+ subsets, people with type 1 diabetes showed modestly shorter TCRB CDR3s.

Via CD45RO/CCR7/CD25/CD127/CD95/CD27, cells of the CD4+ naive, central memory, regulatory and stem cell-like memory subsets were sorted. The isolated RNA, all of it, was reverse transcribed, so expressed TCRB transcripts were what got sequenced. TCRdb's copy holds only in-frame clones and misses some; the assay was immunoSEQ multiplex PCR. Of 300,000 to 400,000 clones in the sample, approximately 12% were seen once. In this sample, this clone turned up a few times. What it binds is unknown. V dropped 3 bases and J dropped 2; count of bases not matched to a gene: 8. This CDR3 is 16 amino acids long. Looked up from germline, CDR1 is SGDLS and CDR2 is YYNGEE.

V and J are TRBV9 and TRBJ2-5; 9 bases agree with TRBD1. The receptor was derived from a woman between 18 and 29 years old with type 1 diabetes. The sequenced material came from naive CD4+ T cells from blood. In DNA form, the CDR3 reads TGTGCCAGCAGCGAGCTACAGGGGGCCTCTCAAGAGACCCAGTACTTC. This gives the protein CASSELQGASQETQYF.